Shown below are 25 T cell receptor beta chains from a single sample sequenced in a study of identical twins. MiXCR, applied by TCRdb to the 5' RACE reads, yields one record per CDR3 protein. This sample carries under 1 million distinct CDR3 sequences, approximately 13% of them seen once, and the ten largest clones take around 1.6%. This same sample was also taken into another study, of yellow fever vaccine responses in identical twins.

Specimen: PBMCs. These receptors came from a woman between 18 and 29 years old in good health.

The V gene is TRBV28, the J gene TRBJ1-3; 7 bases map to TRBD1. Germline loops: CDR1 MDHEN, CDR2 SYDVKM. V trimming: 6 bases; J trimming: 0 bases; junction bases outside the gene matches: 5. This CDR3 spans 15 amino acids. The CDR3 DNA follows: TGTGCCAGCAGCCGGGACAGTTCCTCTGGAAACACCATATATTTT. Protein sequence: CASSRDSSSGNTIYF.

In this sample, this clonotype turned up a few times. The chain is built from TRBV7-9 and TRBJ2-7; weak D call: TRBD1 (6 bases). CDR1 is SEHNR, CDR2 FQNEAQ, per germline (reference sequence). The CDR3 contains 14 residues. The V end was cut by 1 base, the J end by 4 bases, with 11 bases between. CDR3: CASSLETGKYEQYF. Here the CDR3 DNA reads TGTGCCAGCAGCTTAGAAACAGGGAAGTACGAGCAGTACTTC.

This clonotype has at least ten counts. The J gene is TRBJ2-2, the V gene TRBV6-5; 10 bases line up with TRBD2. The CDR3 is made up of 12 amino acids. After removal of 10 bases from V and 8 bases from J, the junction contained 4 bases not matched to a gene. Germline V lookup: CDR1 MNHEY, CDR2 SVGAGI. The DNA for the CDR3 is TGTGCCACCGGACTAGCGGCTGGGGAGCTGTTTTTT. Translating gives CATGLAAGELFF.

This chain's CDR3 is CASSSGTGAHEQYV. The CDR3 coding sequence is TGCGCCAGCAGCTCCGGGACAGGGGCCCACGAGCAGTACGTC. J is TRBJ2-7 and V is TRBV5-1; the match to TRBD1 covers 10 bases. The germline V gene has CDR1 SGHRS and CDR2 YFSETQ. This CDR3 region has 14 residues. The ends lost 3 bases at V and 5 bases at J; junction bases unmatched: 5.

The chain links TRBV4-1 to TRBJ1-1; D perhaps matches TRBD1 (5 bases). The germline CDR1 and CDR2 sequences are MGHRA and YSYEKL. V lost 5 bases, J lost 10 bases, and 11 bases lay in between. The CDR3 runs 11 residues. The CDR3 coding sequence is TGCGCCAGCAGCTATGTGGGGGGAGCTTTCTTT. It yields the protein CASSYVGGAFF.

CDR3 in amino acids: CASSPRGTRLNTGELFF. CDR3 bases: TGCGCCAGCAGCCCCAGGGGGACTCGCCTGAACACCGGGGAGCTGTTTTTT. The V call is TRBV4-1, the J call TRBJ2-2, with D tentatively TRBD1 (7 bases). This CDR3 contains 17 residues. Per the germline V gene, CDR1 is MGHRA and CDR2 is YSYEKL. V lost 4 bases and J lost 1, with 16 bases in between.

The table lists this clonotype with many counts. The gene calls are TRBV24-1 and TRBJ2-3; TRBD1 or TRBD2 may be the D gene (5 bases each). The germline V and J ends were trimmed by 4 bases and 0 bases, with 19 bases remaining between them. The germline gives CDR1 KGHDR, CDR2 SFDVKD. This CDR3 is 18 amino acids long. In DNA form, the CDR3 reads TGTGCCACCAGTGACCCCGACAGAGGGACCTATAGCACAGATACGCAGTATTTT. As protein: CATSDPDRGTYSTDTQYF.

V and J are TRBV5-6 and TRBJ2-7; the D is unclear. The V gene's germline CDR1 is SGHDT and CDR2 YYEEEE. This CDR3 has 16 residues. Trimming pared 3 bases from V and 3 bases from J, leaving 19 bases between. CDR3 nucleotide sequence: TGTGCCAGCAGCTCCGGGTTCCTGGCTACTAACTACGAGCAGTACGTC. Its protein is CASSSGFLATNYEQYV.

This clonotype has only a few counts. Here the CDR3 DNA reads TGTGCCAGCAGGGACCGGGAATTTGGGACTGAAGCTTTCTTT. It specifies CASRDREFGTEAFF. V is TRBV7-7 and J is TRBJ1-1, with D unresolved. From germline, CDR1 is SSHAT and CDR2 FNYEAQ (reference sequence). This CDR3 contains 14 residues. Trimming removed 6 bases from V and 5 bases from J, with 16 bases in between. Complete variable domain (other parts from reference TRBV7-7 and TRBJ1-1): GAGVSQSPRYKVTKRGQDVTLRCDPISSHATLYWYQQALGQGPEFLTYFNYEAQPDKSGLPSDRFSAERPEGSISTLTIQRTEQRDSAMYRCASRDREFGTEAFFGQGTRLTVV.

V is TRBV4-1 and J is TRBJ2-4; D uncertain. CDR3 length: 15 amino acids. V lost 1 base, J lost 8 bases, and 15 bases lay in between. Germline-derived CDR1 and CDR2 are MGHRA and YSYEKL. The CDR3 DNA follows: TGCGCCAGCAGCCAAGTGTTAGCCGGAGTGGACATTCAGTACTTC. Translated, it gives CASSQVLAGVDIQYF.

The rearrangement uses TRBV6-5 and TRBJ2-5, with D perhaps matching TRBD2 (7 bases). Germline V gene sequence: CDR1 MNHEY, CDR2 SVGAGI. V was pared by 2 bases and J by 4 bases, with 14 bases between. This CDR3 is built from 15 residues. In DNA, the CDR3 is TGTGCCAGCAGTTACGAAGGGGGGGGGTCAGAGACCCAGTACTTC. Translation gives CASSYEGGGSETQYF.

This clonotype was observed a handful of times. The V and J genes are TRBV2 and TRBJ2-1, with 7 bases lining up with TRBD2. The CDR3 length is 16 residues. Unmatched junction bases numbered 11, after V lost 5 bases and J lost 4 bases. Germline V CDR1 and CDR2: SNHLY, FYNNEI. CDR3 nucleotide sequence: TGTGCCAGCAGTAATACCGCTAGCGGATCATACAATGAGCAGTTCTTC. It translates to CASSNTASGSYNEQFF.

This clonotype has only a few counts. The chain carries TRBV29-1 and TRBJ2-1; TRBD1 is a possible D gene (6 bases). The germline V gene encodes CDR1 SQVTM and CDR2 ANQGSEA. This CDR3 has 15 residues. Trimming removed 1 base at V and 5 bases at J, with 15 bases between. CDR3 in amino acids: CSVEAGAYPNNEQFF. The CDR3 DNA reads as TGCAGCGTTGAAGCAGGGGCATATCCTAACAATGAGCAGTTCTTC.

This clonotype was counted a few times. The CDR3 region has the DNA TGTGCCAGCTCACCACAATATCAGGGGAACGATGAGCAGTTCTTC. Its translation is CASSPQYQGNDEQFF. The genes are TRBV18 and TRBJ2-1, with a weak D call TRBD1 (6 bases). V was clipped by 1 base and J by 8 bases, with 15 bases between them. The CDR3 is 15 residues long. Germline CDR1 is KGHSH and CDR2 is LQKENI.

This clonotype was recorded a few times. The gene calls are TRBV28 and TRBJ2-7, with D possibly being TRBD2 (5 bases). The CDR3 consists of 14 residues. V was cut by 5 bases and J by 2 bases, with 13 bases left in between. Germline V lookup: CDR1 MDHEN, CDR2 SYDVKM. CDR3 amino acids: CASSRRGRPYEQYV. Written as DNA, the CDR3 is TGTGCCAGCAGTCGACGCGGGCGACCCTACGAGCAGTACGTC.

The V gene is TRBV29-1, the J gene TRBJ2-7; possible D gene TRBD1, 6 bases. Germline V lookup: CDR1 SQVTM, CDR2 ANQGSEA. The CDR3 contains 12 residues. The germline V and J ends were trimmed by 7 bases and 2 bases, with 12 bases remaining between them. CDR3: CSGSDSPYEQYF. In nucleotides, the CDR3 is TGCAGCGGGTCGGACAGCCCCTACGAGCAGTACTTC.

The V call is TRBV27, the J call TRBJ2-7; weak D call: TRBD2 (6 bases). The CDR3 totals 15 residues. Between the trimmed V and J ends, which lost 5 bases and 2 bases, there was a span of 16 bases. Germline values: CDR1 MNHEY, CDR2 SMNVEV (reference sequence). The CDR3 protein is CASSLSLASPYEQYF. CDR3 coding DNA: TGTGCCAGCAGTCTCAGCCTAGCGAGCCCCTACGAGCAGTACTTC.

This clonotype was recorded a few times. The CDR3 loop is CASSTLAGGTISYNEQFF. Here the CDR3 DNA reads TGCGCCAGCAGCACCTTAGCGGGGGGTACCATCTCCTACAATGAGCAGTTCTTC. J is TRBJ2-1 and V is TRBV5-1, with 10 bases aligning to TRBD2. With V trimmed by 4 bases and J by 0 bases, 10 bases remained unmatched. Germline V CDR1 and CDR2: SGHRS, YFSETQ. The CDR3 loop spans 18 amino acids.

This clonotype appeared many times. The V and J genes are TRBV3-1 and TRBJ2-7, with D possibly TRBD2 on 5 matching bases. Trimming took 0 bases from V and 4 from J, leaving 10 bases between them. The CDR3 length is 14 residues. Germline CDR1 is LGHDT and CDR2 is YNNKEL (reference sequence). The CDR3 loop is CASSQEGASYEQYF. DNA for the CDR3: TGTGCCAGCAGCCAAGAGGGAGCCTCATACGAGCAGTACTTC.

There are a few counts of this clonotype. This rearrangement joins TRBV10-3 to TRBJ2-1; a possible D gene is TRBD2 (6 bases). The length of the CDR3 is 13 residues. The germline V gene encodes CDR1 ENHRY and CDR2 SYGVKD. The V end was cut by 6 bases, the J end by 8 bases, with 14 bases between. The CDR3 loop reads CAIRLAKSDEQFF. The CDR3 bases are TGTGCCATCAGACTAGCCAAAAGCGATGAGCAGTTCTTC.

This chain links TRBV5-1 with TRBJ2-3; TRBD1 aligns across 9 bases. Losses at the gene ends were 0 bases for V and 5 bases for J; bases not matched to a gene: 7. This CDR3 contains 16 residues. Germline values: CDR1 SGHRS, CDR2 YFSETQ. This chain's CDR3 is CASSLAGTGNRDTQYF. The CDR3 bases are TGCGCCAGCAGCTTGGCTGGGACAGGGAATCGAGATACGCAGTATTTT.

This clonotype was observed at least ten times. CDR3: CSALPGTGQETQYF. CDR3 DNA: TGCAGTGCTCTCCCCGGGACAGGACAAGAGACCCAGTACTTC. The chain carries TRBV20-1 and TRBJ2-5; 8 nucleotides match TRBD1. V shed 5 bases, J shed 2 bases, and the junction held 7 bases outside the gene matches. This CDR3 contains 14 residues. Per the germline V gene, CDR1 is DFQATT and CDR2 is SNEGSKA (reference sequence).

This sequence joins TRBV2 and TRBJ2-1, with 14 bases lining up with TRBD2. The CDR3 totals 14 residues. The trim removed 4 bases at V and 8 bases at J, leaving 1 base unmatched. From germline, CDR1 is SNHLY and CDR2 FYNNEI. The CDR3 region has the DNA TGTGCCAGCAGTGGGACTAGCGGGAGGTATGAGCAGTTCTTC. Protein: CASSGTSGRYEQFF.

This rearrangement joins TRBV19 to TRBJ2-7, with D perhaps matching TRBD2 (5 bases). In germline, CDR1 is LNHDA, CDR2 SQIVND (reference sequence). The CDR3 has 15 amino acids. V gave up 3 bases and J gave up 5 bases, with 17 bases separating them. The CDR3 coding sequence is TGTGCCAGTAGTATTTTCGGGGATGCAGCCAACGAGCAGTACTTC. It encodes CASSIFGDAANEQYF.

This clonotype has just a few counts. The V gene is TRBV29-1, the J gene TRBJ2-1; D is undetermined. Germline-derived CDR1 and CDR2 are SQVTM and ANQGSEA. Trimming cost V 3 bases and J 4 bases, with 7 bases left between them. The CDR3 contains 12 residues. As DNA, the CDR3 is TGCAGCGTTGACTGGCCGTACAATGAGCAGTTCTTC. Amino acids: CSVDWPYNEQFF.